This T cell receptor beta chain was documented in a study of regulatory T cells in long-lasting Graves disease. Broader study findings: Persistent cases favored TRBV28, TRBJ1-2 and TRBJ2-5.

This clonotype was detected ten times or more. The antigen remains undetermined. Germline lookup yields CDR1 KGHDR and CDR2 SFDVKD. The CDR3 extends over 14 amino acids. V lost 9 bases, J lost 1 base, and 15 bases lay in between. Time point in this sample: newly diagnosed GD, antithyroid drugs for less than 3 months. Following extraction of RNA from PBMCs, that RNA was used to make the TCR library. Building the TCR beta libraries relied on iRepertoire HTBI primers, and CDR3 regions underwent Arm-PCR. TCRdb recomputed calls from the multiplex PCR reads with MiXCR, one row per CDR3 protein. The table includes some 460,000 distinct CDR3 sequences, 15% to 20% detected once. This sample was shared with a second study, whose subject was T cells in Graves' hyperthyroidism and ophthalmopathy. That study adds: Peripheral blood also featured most of the thyroid clonotypes expanded above 0.001. Ophthalmopathy prediction by the model preceded onset by a median about 6.8 months.

This material consisted of peripheral blood mononuclear cells (PBMCs), taken at new diagnosis, from a patient treated with antithyroid drugs. This chain uses TRBV24-1 with TRBJ2-7; a possible D gene is TRBD1 (6 bases). This clonotype was obtained from a man between 40 and 49 years old with Graves disease. CDR3 bases: TGTGCCACCGCTTCAGGGGCCGTTTCCTACGAGCAGTACTTC. This gives the protein CATASGAVSYEQYF.